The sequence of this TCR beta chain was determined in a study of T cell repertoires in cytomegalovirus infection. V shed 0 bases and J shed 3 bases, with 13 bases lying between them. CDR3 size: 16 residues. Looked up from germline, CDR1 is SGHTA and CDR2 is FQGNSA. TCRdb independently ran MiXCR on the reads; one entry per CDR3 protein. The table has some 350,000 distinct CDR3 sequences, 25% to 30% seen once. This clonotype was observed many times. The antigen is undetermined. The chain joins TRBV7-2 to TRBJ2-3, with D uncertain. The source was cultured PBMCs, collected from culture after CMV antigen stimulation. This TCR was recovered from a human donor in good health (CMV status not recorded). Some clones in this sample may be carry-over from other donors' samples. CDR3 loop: CASSLALRLPTDTQYF. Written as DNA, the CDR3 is TGTGCCAGCAGCTTAGCGCTGAGACTCCCGACAGATACGCAGTATTTT.